These 3 T cell receptor beta chains came from one sample sequenced in a study of CD8 T cells in Susac syndrome. The authors reverse transcribed 0.5 to 1 ug RNA with random hexamers. TCRdb reprocessed the immunoSEQ multiplex PCR reads via MiXCR and lists one record per CDR3 protein. The sample gives 130,000 to 150,000 distinct CDR3 sequences, 94% of which show up once; about 0.26% is in the top ten. Specimen: CD8+ T cells from PBMCs. The receptor source for this set is a human donor in good health.

Written as DNA, the CDR3 is TGTGCCAGCAGTCCGGGACTCCCGAATGAGCAGTTCTTC. Its protein product is CASSPGLPNEQFF. The gene calls are TRBV12-3 or TRBV12-4 and TRBJ2-1; weak D call: TRBD2 (6 bases). The CDR3 has 13 amino acids. Trimming stripped 5 bases from V and 7 bases from J, with 12 bases between.

This rearrangement joins TRBV9 to TRBJ2-2; D might be TRBD2 (7 bases). CDR1 is SGDLS, CDR2 YYNGEE, per germline. Trimming took off 3 bases at V and 0 bases at J, with 12 bases between the two ends. This CDR3 has 16 amino acids. For the CDR3, the DNA is TGTGCCAGCAGCGGAGCGGGACATTCGAACACCGGGGAGCTGTTTTTT. Translation: CASSGAGHSNTGELFF.

J is TRBJ2-3 and V is TRBV9; D gene unclear. Germline values: CDR1 SGDLS, CDR2 YYNGEE. V lost 1 base and J 2 bases, leaving 11 bases between the germline ends. The CDR3 is 15 residues long. In DNA, the CDR3 is TGTGCCAGCAGCGTATCTGTGGATTCCACAGATACGCAGTATTTT. Residues: CASSVSVDSTDTQYF.